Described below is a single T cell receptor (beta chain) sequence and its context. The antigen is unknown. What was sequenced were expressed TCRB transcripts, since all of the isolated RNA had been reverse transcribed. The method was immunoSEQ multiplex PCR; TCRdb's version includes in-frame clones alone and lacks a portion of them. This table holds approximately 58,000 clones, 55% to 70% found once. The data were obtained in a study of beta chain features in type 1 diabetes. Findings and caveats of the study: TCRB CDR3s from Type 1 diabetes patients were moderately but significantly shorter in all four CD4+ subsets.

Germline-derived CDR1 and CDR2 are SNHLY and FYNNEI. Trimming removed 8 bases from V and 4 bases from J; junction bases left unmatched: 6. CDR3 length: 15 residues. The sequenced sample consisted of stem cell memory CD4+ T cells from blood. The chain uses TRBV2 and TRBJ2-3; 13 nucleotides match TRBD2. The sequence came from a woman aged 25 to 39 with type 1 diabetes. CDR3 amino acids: CASRRTSGRSDTQYF. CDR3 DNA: TGTGCCAGCCGCCGGACTAGCGGGAGATCAGATACGCAGTATTTT.